One sample yielded the 7 T cell receptor beta chains listed below, sequenced in a study of metastatic and nonmetastatic thyroid tumors. TCRdb re-called clones via MiXCR from the PCR reads. Among about 15,000 clones listed, approximately 19% were seen once. Patients were all untreated before their thyroid surgery. Sequenced material: blood. These receptors all come from a female donor with papillary thyroid cancer or a benign thyroid nodule (not recorded which). Some clones in this sample may be carry-over from other donors' samples.

A remark on this clone: The sample holds other DNA sequences that translate to the same CDR3. The chain uses TRBV12-3 or TRBV12-4 and TRBJ2-1, with a possible D match to TRBD1 (5 bases). There are 12 residues in the CDR3. Between the trimmed V and J ends, which lost 7 bases and 7 bases, there was a span of 11 bases. The CDR3 spells CASTQGGNEQFF. Here the CDR3 DNA reads TGTGCCAGCACTCAGGGCGGTAATGAGCAGTTCTTC.

By sample share, this clone is medium-sized. Distinct nucleotide sequences in the sample also encode this CDR3. The rearrangement joins TRBV12-3 or TRBV12-4 to TRBJ2-7, with TRBD2 as a possible D gene (6 bases). V was trimmed by 10 bases and J by 0 bases, leaving 13 bases between them. The CDR3 runs 13 residues. The CDR3 reads CATSRDFSYEQYF. The CDR3 coding sequence is TGTGCCACCAGCCGGGACTTCTCCTACGAGCAGTACTTC.

The chain recombines TRBV20-1 with TRBJ1-1; D gene unclear. CDR1 and CDR2 (germline): DFQATT, SNEGSKA (reference sequence). Trimming stripped 1 base from V and 0 bases from J, with 9 bases between. The CDR3 has 14 amino acids. The CDR3 bases are TGCAGTGCTAGAGTTCCACCCATGAACACTGAAGCTTTCTTT. Residues: CSARVPPMNTEAFF.

In this sample, this clone turned up many times. The rearrangement links TRBV20-1 to TRBJ2-5; weak D call: TRBD1 (6 bases). There are 15 residues in the CDR3. Trimming stripped 1 base from V and 7 bases from J, with 19 bases between. Looked up from germline, CDR1 is DFQATT and CDR2 is SNEGSKA (reference sequence). The CDR3, as DNA: TGCAGTGCTAGAGGAGCAGGGGACGGTCTAGGGACCCAGTACTTC. Translation gives CSARGAGDGLGTQYF.

At least ten counts were recorded for this clone. J is TRBJ1-3 and V is TRBV2; no firm D call. The CDR3 extends over 13 amino acids. The V gene lost 6 bases and the J gene lost 2 bases, with 8 bases spanning the gap. Germline loops: CDR1 SNHLY, CDR2 FYNNEI. The CDR3 DNA reads TGTGCCAGCAGGGAGGAGGCTGGAAACACCATATATTTT. Protein sequence: CASREEAGNTIYF.

This clone occurred many times. The V gene is TRBV7-2, the J gene TRBJ2-5, with TRBD2 matching 14 bases. The CDR3 extends over 17 amino acids. Germline lookup yields CDR1 SGHTA and CDR2 FQGNSA. V lost 6 bases and J lost 5; bases outside the gene matches: 11. Written as DNA, the CDR3 is TGTGCCAGCAGGGCCGGGACTAGCGGGGGAGGGTGGGAGACCCAGTACTTC. Translating gives CASRAGTSGGGWETQYF.

The J gene is TRBJ2-2, the V gene TRBV20-1, with D perhaps given as TRBD1 or TRBD2 (5 bases each). The germline gives CDR1 DFQATT, CDR2 SNEGSKA (reference sequence). V lost 5 bases and J 16 bases, leaving 29 bases between the germline ends. CDR3 size: 15 residues. The DNA for the CDR3 is TGCAGTGCTCCGAACCTTCAGGGCGACACCGGGGATCGGTTTTTT. Translating gives CSAPNLQGDTGDRFF.